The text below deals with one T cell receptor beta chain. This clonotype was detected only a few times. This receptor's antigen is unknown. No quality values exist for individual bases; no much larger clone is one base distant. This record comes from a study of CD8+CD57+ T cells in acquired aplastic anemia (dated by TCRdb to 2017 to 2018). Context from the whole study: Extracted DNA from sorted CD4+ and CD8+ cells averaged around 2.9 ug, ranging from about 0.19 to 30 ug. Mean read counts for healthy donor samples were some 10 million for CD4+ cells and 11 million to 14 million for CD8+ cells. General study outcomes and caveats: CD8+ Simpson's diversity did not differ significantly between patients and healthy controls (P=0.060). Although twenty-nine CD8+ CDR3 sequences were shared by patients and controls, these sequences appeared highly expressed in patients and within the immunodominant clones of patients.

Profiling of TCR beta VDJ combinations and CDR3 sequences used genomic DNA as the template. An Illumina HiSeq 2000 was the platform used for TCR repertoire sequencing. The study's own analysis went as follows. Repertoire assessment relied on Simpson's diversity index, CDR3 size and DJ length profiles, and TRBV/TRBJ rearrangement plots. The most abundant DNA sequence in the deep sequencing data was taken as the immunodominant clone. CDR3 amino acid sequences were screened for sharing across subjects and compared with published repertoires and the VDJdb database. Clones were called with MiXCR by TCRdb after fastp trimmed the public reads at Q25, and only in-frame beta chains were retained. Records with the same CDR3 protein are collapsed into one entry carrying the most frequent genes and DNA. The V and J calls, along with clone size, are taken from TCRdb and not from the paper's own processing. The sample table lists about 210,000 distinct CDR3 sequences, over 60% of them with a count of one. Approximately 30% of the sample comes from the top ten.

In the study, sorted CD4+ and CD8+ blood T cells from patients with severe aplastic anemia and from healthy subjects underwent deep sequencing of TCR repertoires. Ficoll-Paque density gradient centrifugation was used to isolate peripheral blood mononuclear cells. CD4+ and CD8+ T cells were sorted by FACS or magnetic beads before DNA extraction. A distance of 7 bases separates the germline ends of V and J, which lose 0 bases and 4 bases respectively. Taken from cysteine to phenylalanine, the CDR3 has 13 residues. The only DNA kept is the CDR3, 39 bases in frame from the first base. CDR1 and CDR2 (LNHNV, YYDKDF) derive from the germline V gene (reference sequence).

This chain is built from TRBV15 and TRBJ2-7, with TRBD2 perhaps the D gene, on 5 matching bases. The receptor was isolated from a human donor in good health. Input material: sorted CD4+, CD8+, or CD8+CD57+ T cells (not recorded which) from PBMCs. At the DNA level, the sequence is TGTGCCACCAGCAGAGATCCGGGGTACGAGCAGTACTTC. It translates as CATSRDPGYEQYF. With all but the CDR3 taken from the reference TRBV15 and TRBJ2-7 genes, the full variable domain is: DAMVIQNPRYQVTQFGKPVTLSCSQTLNHNVMYWYQQKSSQAPKLLFHYYDKDFNNEADTPDNFQSRRPNTSFCFLDIRSPGLGDTAMYLCATSRDPGYEQYFGPGTRLTVT.